This TCR beta chain is from a study of T-cell memory formation after mild COVID-19. The overall study: TCR clustering was largely donor specific. Findings and caveats of the study: Balance between CD4 and CD8 was seen in clones contracting day 15 to 85, and a CD4+ lean was seen in later expanders. Several responding clones turned up in pre-infection memory, indicating that cross-reactive memory may have taken part. The SARS-CoV-2 specificity of second-wave clones reaching peak at day 37 remained unverified.

Each CDR3 protein is one row after TCRdb ran MiXCR on the 5' RACE reads. The sample yields about 310,000 distinct CDR3 sequences, approximately 19% seen once. This clonotype was observed a few times. Antigen unknown. With V trimmed by 3 bases and J by 2 bases, 4 bases remained unmatched. This CDR3 region has 15 residues. Germline CDR1 is SGDLS and CDR2 is YYNGEE. The receptor was isolated from a man between 18 and 35 years old who had mild COVID-19 (a few samples of this study predate the infection). Cell type and time point are not known. Sample: PBMCs or a T cell subset sorted from them (not recorded which). V usage is TRBV9 and J usage is TRBJ1-2, with 10 bases fitting TRBD1. CDR3 DNA: TGTGCCAGCAGCGCGGGACAGGGGATAAACTATGGCTACACCTTC. Translation: CASSAGQGINYGYTF.